This T cell receptor (beta chain) came from a study of T cell changes during pregnancy in multiple sclerosis. The germline V gene has CDR1 KGHSH and CDR2 LQKENI. V lost 0 bases and J 5 bases, leaving 14 bases between the germline ends. The CDR3 runs 15 residues. This clone has a single count. Sequencing used immunoSEQ multiplex PCR; TCRdb keeps in-frame clones, though not all of them. Found here are tens of thousands of clones, around 92% of them singletons; the top ten hold roughly 0.2%. This chain links TRBV18 with TRBJ2-7; possibly TRBD1 for D (6 bases). The TCR sequence derives from a female donor with multiple sclerosis, enrolled in a pregnancy study. The sample in question was CD4+ T cells from peripheral blood mononuclear cells, obtained in the second trimester of pregnancy. In DNA, the CDR3 is TGTGCCAGCTCACCACCCAGGGGTCGCCTCCACGAGCAGTACTTC. Translated, it gives CASSPPRGRLHEQYF.